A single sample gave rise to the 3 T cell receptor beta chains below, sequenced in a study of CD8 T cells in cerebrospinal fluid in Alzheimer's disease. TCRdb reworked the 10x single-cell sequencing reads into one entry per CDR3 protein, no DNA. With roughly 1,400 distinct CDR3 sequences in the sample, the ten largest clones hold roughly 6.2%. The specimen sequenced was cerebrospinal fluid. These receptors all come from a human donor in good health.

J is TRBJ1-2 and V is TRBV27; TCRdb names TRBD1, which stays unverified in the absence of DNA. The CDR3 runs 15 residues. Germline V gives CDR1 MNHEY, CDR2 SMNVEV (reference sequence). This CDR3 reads CASSSNYRGQLGYTF.

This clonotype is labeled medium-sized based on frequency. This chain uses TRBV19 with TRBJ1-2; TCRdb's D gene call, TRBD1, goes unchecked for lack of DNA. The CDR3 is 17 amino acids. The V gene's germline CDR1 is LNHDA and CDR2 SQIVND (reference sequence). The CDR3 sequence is CASGTQGTRPSNYGYTF.

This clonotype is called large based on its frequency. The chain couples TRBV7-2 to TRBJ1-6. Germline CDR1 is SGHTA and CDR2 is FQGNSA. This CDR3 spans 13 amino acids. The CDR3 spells CASSLQFNSPLHF.